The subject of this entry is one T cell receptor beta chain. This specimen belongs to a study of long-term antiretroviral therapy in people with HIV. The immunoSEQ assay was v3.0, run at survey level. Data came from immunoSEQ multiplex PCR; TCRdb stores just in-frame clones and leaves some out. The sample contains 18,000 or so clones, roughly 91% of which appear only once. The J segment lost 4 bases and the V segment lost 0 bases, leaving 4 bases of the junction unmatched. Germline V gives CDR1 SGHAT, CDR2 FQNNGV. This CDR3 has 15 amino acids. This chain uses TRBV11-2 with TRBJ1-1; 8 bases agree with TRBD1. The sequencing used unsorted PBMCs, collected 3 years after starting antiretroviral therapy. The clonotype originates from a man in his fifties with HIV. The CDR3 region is CASSLDFDRGTEAFF. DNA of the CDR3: TGTGCCAGCAGCTTAGATTTTGACAGGGGCACTGAAGCTTTCTTT.